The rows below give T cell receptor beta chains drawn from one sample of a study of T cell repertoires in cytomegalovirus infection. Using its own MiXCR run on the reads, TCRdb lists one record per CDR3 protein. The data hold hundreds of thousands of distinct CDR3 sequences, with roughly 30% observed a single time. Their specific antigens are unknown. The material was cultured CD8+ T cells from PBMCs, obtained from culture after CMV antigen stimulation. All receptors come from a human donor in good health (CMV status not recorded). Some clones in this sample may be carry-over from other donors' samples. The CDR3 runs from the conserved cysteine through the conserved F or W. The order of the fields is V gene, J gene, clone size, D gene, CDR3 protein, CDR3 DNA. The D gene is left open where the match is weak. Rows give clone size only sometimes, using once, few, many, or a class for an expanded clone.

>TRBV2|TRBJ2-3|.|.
CASSGSRGAGGTDTQYF
TGTGCCAGCAGTGGATCCAGAGGGGCGGGCGGCACAGATACGCAGTATTTT
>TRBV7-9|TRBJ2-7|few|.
CASSPSPGQWGYEQYF
TGTGCCAGCAGCCCATCGCCCGGACAGTGGGGATACGAGCAGTACTTC
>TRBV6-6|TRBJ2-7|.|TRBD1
CATLGQGVPYEQYF
TGTGCCACCCTTGGACAGGGAGTCCCCTACGAGCAGTACTTC
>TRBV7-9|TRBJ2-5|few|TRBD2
CASSLEGLAGAIQETQYF
TGTGCCAGCAGCCTTGAGGGACTAGCGGGGGCTATCCAAGAGACCCAGTACTTC
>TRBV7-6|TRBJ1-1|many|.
CASSSRGVGTEAFF
TGTGCCAGCAGCTCCAGGGGTGTCGGCACTGAAGCTTTCTTT
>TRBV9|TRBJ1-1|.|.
CASSVLGRGAFF
TGTGCCAGCAGCGTATTGGGACGGGGAGCTTTCTTT
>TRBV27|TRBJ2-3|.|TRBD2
CASSSGLAWPPDTQYF
TGTGCCAGCAGTTCCGGACTAGCGTGGCCCCCAGATACGCAGTATTTT
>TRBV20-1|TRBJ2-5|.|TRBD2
CSARLASYQETQYF
TGCAGTGCGAGACTAGCGAGTTACCAAGAGACCCAGTACTTC
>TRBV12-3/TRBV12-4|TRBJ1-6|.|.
CASTPLISYNSPLHF
TGTGCCAGCACTCCTCTAATCTCCTATAATTCACCCCTCCACTTT
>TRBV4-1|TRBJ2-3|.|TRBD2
CASSQKGLAVPADTQYF
TGCGCCAGCAGCCAAAAGGGACTAGCGGTTCCCGCAGATACGCAGTATTTT
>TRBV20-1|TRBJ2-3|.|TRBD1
CSVIHRGRGDTQYF
TGCAGTGTCATCCACAGGGGGCGCGGAGATACGCAGTATTTT
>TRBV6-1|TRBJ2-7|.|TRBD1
CASSEVTGTGDEQYF
TGTGCCAGCAGTGAAGTGACCGGGACAGGGGACGAGCAGTACTTC
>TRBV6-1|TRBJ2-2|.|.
CAAHKNTGELFF
TGTGCCGCGCACAAAAACACCGGGGAGCTGTTTTTT
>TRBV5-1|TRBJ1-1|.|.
CASSLGTDKTEAFF
TGCGCCAGCAGCTTGGGAACGGATAAGACTGAAGCTTTCTTT
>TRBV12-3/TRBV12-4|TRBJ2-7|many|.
CASSLSSRTLSSYEQYF
TGTGCCAGCAGTTTGAGTTCCCGGACGTTGAGCTCCTACGAGCAGTACTTC
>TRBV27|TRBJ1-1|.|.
CASSRGGAVNTEAFF
TGTGCCAGCAGTAGGGGGGGGGCCGTGAACACTGAAGCTTTCTTT
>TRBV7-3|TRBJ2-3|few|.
CASSFPGATTDTQYF
TGTGCCAGCAGCTTCCCCGGAGCGACCACAGATACGCAGTATTTT
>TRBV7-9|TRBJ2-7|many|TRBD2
CASSLTSGGHYEQYF
TGTGCCAGCAGCTTAACCAGCGGGGGCCACTACGAGCAGTACTTC
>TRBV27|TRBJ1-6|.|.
CASSLSVVAIDNSPLHF
TGTGCCAGCAGTTTATCGGTGGTAGCAATCGATAATTCACCCCTCCACTTT
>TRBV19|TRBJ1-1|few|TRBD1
CASSISEFRKATGPSNTEAFF
TGTGCCAGTAGTATCTCAGAATTTAGGAAAGCGACAGGGCCGTCGAACACTGAAGCTTTCTTT
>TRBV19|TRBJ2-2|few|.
CASSIGRQTNTGELFF
TGTGCCAGTAGTATAGGGAGACAGACTAACACCGGGGAGCTGTTTTTT
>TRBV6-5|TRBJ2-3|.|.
CASSYSWGADTQYF
TGTGCCAGCAGTTACTCATGGGGTGCAGATACGCAGTATTTT
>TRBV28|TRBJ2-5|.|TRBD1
CASTSLQGRETQYF
TGTGCCAGCACTTCACTACAGGGGCGAGAGACCCAGTACTTC
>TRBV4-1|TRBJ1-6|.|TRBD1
CASSPPTGVGSPLHF
TGCGCCAGCAGCCCCCCGACAGGGGTGGGGTCACCCCTCCACTTT
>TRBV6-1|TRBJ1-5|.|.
CASSEAVPGVRYSNQPQHF
TGTGCCAGCAGTGAAGCGGTTCCAGGGGTGAGGTATAGCAATCAGCCCCAGCATTTT
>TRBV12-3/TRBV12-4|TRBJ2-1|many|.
CASTIAIGNEQFF
TGTGCCAGCACCATAGCTATTGGGAATGAGCAGTTCTTC
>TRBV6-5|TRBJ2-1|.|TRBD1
CASSTPGQGYNEQFF
TGTGCCAGCAGTACCCCGGGACAGGGATACAATGAGCAGTTCTTC
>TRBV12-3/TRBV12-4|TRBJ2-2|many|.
CASKELAVTGELFF
TGTGCCAGCAAAGAACTAGCAGTCACCGGGGAGCTGTTTTTT